This entry lists 7 T cell receptor beta chains sequenced from one sample in a study of blood T cell repertoires in COVID-19. Method: immunoSEQ multiplex PCR; TCRdb's copy keeps in-frame clones and lacks some. The sample includes about 320,000 clones, around nine tenths seen only once; the top ten take roughly 2.6%. Input material: PBMCs or T cells enriched from blood (not recorded which). All receptors come from a man aged 60 to 75 who had recovered from COVID-19.

This clone was seen just once. The V and J genes are TRBV18 and TRBJ1-2; tentatively, D is TRBD1 (6 bases). CDR3 length equals 15 residues. With 3 bases removed from V and 1 base from J, the gap between germline ends came to 12 bases. CDR1 KGHSH and CDR2 LQKENI come from the germline V gene. The CDR3: CASSPNRDNNYGYTF. The CDR3 coding sequence is TGTGCCAGCTCACCCAACAGGGATAATAACTATGGCTACACCTTC. Supplemented by reference TRBV18 and TRBJ1-2, the full variable domain reads NAGVMQNPRHLVRRRGQEARLRCSPMKGHSHVYWYRQLPEEGLKFMVYLQKENIIDESGMPKERFSAEFPKEGPSILRIQQVVRGDSAAYFCASSPNRDNNYGYTFGSGTRLTVV.

J is TRBJ2-1 and V is TRBV7-2; tentatively, D is TRBD2 (5 bases). The V and J ends lost 4 bases and 0 bases respectively, with 10 bases between them. The CDR3 spans 15 residues. Germline V CDR1 and CDR2: SGHTA, FQGNSA. CDR3 amino acids: CASSSGTSSYNEQFF. Here the CDR3 DNA reads TGTGCCAGCAGCTCCGGAACTAGCTCCTACAATGAGCAGTTCTTC. The whole variable domain, remainder taken from reference TRBV7-2 and TRBJ2-1, is GAGVSQSPSNKVTEKGKDVELRCDPISGHTALYWYRQSLGQGLEFLIYFQGNSAPDKSGLPSDRFSAERTGGSVSTLTIQRTQQEDSAVYLCASSSGTSSYNEQFFGPGTRLTVL.

This clone showed up just once. The chain uses TRBV11-1 and TRBJ1-6; D is unresolved. CDR3 length: 12 amino acids. V was clipped by 3 bases and J by 10 bases, with 7 bases between them. Germline V gives CDR1 SGHAT, CDR2 FQDESV (reference sequence). CDR3 amino acids: CASSLPRSPLHF. CDR3 coding DNA: TGTGCCAGCAGCTTGCCGAGATCACCCCTCCACTTT.

This clone was counted once. J is TRBJ2-7 and V is TRBV18; D is uncertain. Trimming took off 8 bases at V and 6 bases at J, with 14 bases between the two ends. Per the germline V gene, CDR1 is KGHSH and CDR2 is LQKENI. The CDR3 is 12 amino acids. The CDR3, as DNA: TGTGCCAGCGAGTCACCCCGGTTCGAGCAGTACTTC. Translation: CASESPRFEQYF.

The J gene is TRBJ2-1, the V gene TRBV14, with TRBD1 identical over 7 bases. From germline, CDR1 is SGHDN and CDR2 FVKESK. V lost 6 bases to trimming and J lost 9 bases; unmatched junction nucleotides: 8. The CDR3 totals 13 residues. CDR3 sequence reads: CASRLTGVGEQFF. In DNA form, the CDR3 reads TGTGCCAGCAGGCTTACAGGGGTTGGTGAGCAGTTCTTC. Supplemented by reference TRBV14 and TRBJ2-1, the full variable domain reads EAGVTQFPSHSVIEKGQTVTLRCDPISGHDNLYWYRRVMGKEIKFLLHFVKESKQDESGMPNNRFLAERTGGTYSTLKVQPAELEDSGVYFCASRLTGVGEQFFGPGTRLTVL.

The chain uses TRBV4-2 and TRBJ2-3; 11 bases match TRBD2. Trimming cost V 3 bases and J 0 bases; bases outside gene matches: 5. CDR1 is LGHNA, CDR2 YNFKEQ, per germline. The CDR3 runs to 17 residues. DNA of the CDR3: TGTGCCAGCAGCCAGCCTAGCGGGGGGCCAAGCACAGATACGCAGTATTTT. It is translated as CASSQPSGGPSTDTQYF.

This chain links TRBV7-2 with TRBJ1-1, with a weak D call TRBD1 (5 bases). Germline CDR1 is SGHTA and CDR2 is FQGNSA. V was clipped by 4 bases and J by 4 bases, with 13 bases between them. CDR3 length equals 14 residues. The CDR3 sequence is CASSSQGFGTEAFF. The CDR3 DNA reads TGTGCCAGCAGCTCTCAGGGTTTTGGCACTGAAGCTTTCTTT.